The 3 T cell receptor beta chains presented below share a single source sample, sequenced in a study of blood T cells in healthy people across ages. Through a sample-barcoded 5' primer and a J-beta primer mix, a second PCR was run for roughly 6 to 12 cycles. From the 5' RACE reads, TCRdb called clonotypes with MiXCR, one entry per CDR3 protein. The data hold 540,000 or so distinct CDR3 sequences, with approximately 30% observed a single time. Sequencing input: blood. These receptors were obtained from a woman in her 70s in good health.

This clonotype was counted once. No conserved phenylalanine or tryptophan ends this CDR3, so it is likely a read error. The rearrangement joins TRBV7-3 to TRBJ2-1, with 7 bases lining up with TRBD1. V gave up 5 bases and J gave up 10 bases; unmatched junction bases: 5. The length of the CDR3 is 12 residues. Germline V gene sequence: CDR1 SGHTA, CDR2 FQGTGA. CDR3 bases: TGTGCCAGCAGCGCGACAGGGACGGAGCAGTTCCTC. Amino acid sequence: CASSATGTEQFL.

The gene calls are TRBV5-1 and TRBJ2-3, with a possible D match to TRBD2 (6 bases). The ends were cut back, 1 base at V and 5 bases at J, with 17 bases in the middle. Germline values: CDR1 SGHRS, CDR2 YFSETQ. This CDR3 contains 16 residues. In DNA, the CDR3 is TGCGCCAGCAGCTTGACGGCATCCCTGGGAGGAGATACGCAGTATTTT. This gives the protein CASSLTASLGGDTQYF.

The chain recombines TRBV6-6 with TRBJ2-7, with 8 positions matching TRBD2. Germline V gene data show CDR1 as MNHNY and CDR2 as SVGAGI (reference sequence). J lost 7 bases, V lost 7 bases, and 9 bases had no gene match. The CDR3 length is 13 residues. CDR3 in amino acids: CASKPGGPWEQYF. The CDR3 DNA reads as TGTGCCAGCAAGCCGGGAGGGCCGTGGGAGCAGTACTTC.